Listed below are T cell receptor beta chains from one sample, sequenced in a study of CD8 T cells in ankylosing spondylitis. TCRdb re-analysed the 5' RACE reads in MiXCR, keeping a single row per CDR3 protein. Here the sample spans some 150,000 distinct CDR3 sequences, over 10% being singletons. Sequenced: blood, either unsorted or a sorted T cell fraction (not recorded which). Source of these receptors: a female donor with ankylosing spondylitis or in good health (not recorded which). The CDR3 runs from the conserved cysteine through the conserved F or W. D genes are given only for firm matches. Some rows have no size entry. The others give once, few or many, or a class for an expanded clone.

NA TRBJ1-5 TRBV7-2 many TGTGCCAGCAGCTTAGGGCGGAACAATCAGCCCCAGCATTTT CASSLGRNNQPQHF
TRBD1 TRBJ1-1 TRBV5-5 many TGTGCCAGCAGCAGATGGACAGGGACCTTGGGGGCTTTCTTT CASSRWTGTLGAFF
TRBD1 TRBJ1-1 TRBV5-4 NA TGTGCCAGCAGCTCCGGGACAGACGGGACCACTGAAGCTTTCTTT CASSSGTDGTTEAFF
NA TRBJ2-3 TRBV7-9 many TGTGCCAGCAGCCCCGGCGTAAGAATGGCAGATACGCAGTATTTT CASSPGVRMADTQYF
TRBD1 TRBJ2-2 TRBV5-1 many TGCGCCAGCAGCAGTAACCCGGGACAGCCCACCGGGGAGCTGTTTTTT CASSSNPGQPTGELFF
TRBD1 TRBJ1-6 TRBV7-2 NA TGTGCCAGCAGCTTTACAGGGGGCATGTATAATTCACCCCTCCACTTT CASSFTGGMYNSPLHF
NA TRBJ1-5 TRBV18 many TGTGCCAGCTCACCCTTTAGCAATCAGCCCCAGCATTTT CASSPFSNQPQHF
TRBD2 TRBJ2-3 TRBV6-6 many TGTGCCAGCAGTTACCGGCGGGAGGCCCAGAAATTT CASSYRREAQKF
NA TRBJ1-5 TRBV12-3/TRBV12-4 NA TGTACCGGCAGTTCCTGGGGGGGCAATCAGCCCCAGCATTTT CTGSSWGGNQPQHF
TRBD1 TRBJ2-2 TRBV5-1 many TGCGCCAGCAGCCCCTCGGACAGGGGGCGTACCAGCGGGGAGCTGTTTTTT CASSPSDRGRTSGELFF
NA TRBJ2-2 TRBV20-1 many TGCAGTGCCAGGGGGGAAACCGGGGAGCTGTTTTTT CSARGETGELFF
TRBD1 TRBJ1-2 TRBV11-2 many TGTGCCAGCAGCGCCTACAGGGGCGGCTACACCTTC CASSAYRGGYTF
NA TRBJ1-3 TRBV4-2 many TGTGCCAGCAGCCAAGAGGATACGGTCTCTGGAAACACCATATATTTT CASSQEDTVSGNTIYF
NA TRBJ1-5 TRBV12-3/TRBV12-4 many TGTGCCAGCAGTGGACAGCGAGGGGGCAATCAGCCCCAGCATTTT CASSGQRGGNQPQHF
NA TRBJ2-1 TRBV27 many TGTGCCAGCAGTTTATCGAATGAGCAGTTCTTC CASSLSNEQFF
NA TRBJ2-7 TRBV20-1 many TGCAGTGCTAGAAGAACACCGGGGGACGGAAGTTCCTACGAGCAGTACTTC CSARRTPGDGSSYEQYF
TRBD1 TRBJ1-3 TRBV6-1 many TGTGCCAGCAGCCAGACAGGGAGAGGGGGACACACCATATATTTT CASSQTGRGGHTIYF
TRBD1 TRBJ1-5 TRBV18 many TGTGCCAGCTCACCAAGTTCGACAGGGGCGAGGGTCAATCAGCCCCAGCATTTT CASSPSSTGARVNQPQHF
TRBD2 TRBJ2-7 TRBV12-3/TRBV12-4 many TGTGCCAGCAGTCGGACTAGCGGCGCCTACGAGCAGTACTTC CASSRTSGAYEQYF
NA TRBJ1-2 TRBV20-1 many TGCAGTGCTAGACATCAGAGACAAGGCAACTATGGCTACACCTTC CSARHQRQGNYGYTF
TRBD1 TRBJ1-1 TRBV5-6 many TGTGCCAGTCCCCCGGGACAGGGGTTCAAGAGTACTGAAGCTTTCTTT CASPPGQGFKSTEAFF
TRBD1 TRBJ1-3 TRBV30 many TGTGCCTGGACCCCGGACAGGGTCGGGAACACCATATATTTT CAWTPDRVGNTIYF
NA TRBJ2-2 TRBV5-1 many TGCGCCAGCAGCTCGGGACTCTTTAACACCGGGGAGCTGTTTTTT CASSSGLFNTGELFF
TRBD2 TRBJ2-3 TRBV7-3 NA TGTGCCAGCAGCGCTCGGAGCGGGGGGGCCAGCACAGATACGCAGTATTTT CASSARSGGASTDTQYF
NA TRBJ1-1 TRBV29-1 many TGCAGCGTCGGACTGATGAACACTGAAGCTTTCTTT CSVGLMNTEAFF
NA TRBJ2-1 TRBV7-9 once TGTGCCAGCAGCTCGGCCTTAGGAGAATACAATGAGCAGTTCTTC CASSSALGEYNEQFF
NA TRBJ2-2 TRBV28 few TGTGCCAGCAGTATTGTCACCGGGGAGCTGTTTTTT CASSIVTGELFF
TRBD1 TRBJ1-6 TRBV7-9 many TGTGCCAGCAGCTGGGACAGGAACAAGTCACCCCTCCACTTT CASSWDRNKSPLHF
NA TRBJ2-5 TRBV7-2 few TGTGCCAGCAGCTTATCACAGGGCAGGGTGGAGACCCAGTACTTC CASSLSQGRVETQYF
NA TRBJ1-1 TRBV5-1 many TGCGCCAGCAGCTTATGGCCAAACACTGAAGCTTTCTTT CASSLWPNTEAFF
TRBD1 TRBJ1-4 TRBV20-1 many TGCAGTGCTAGGACGGGACAGGGTCGAGAAAAACTGTTTTTT CSARTGQGREKLFF
NA TRBJ2-3 TRBV29-1 many TGCAGCGTTGTACCGGGGCCCACAGATACGCAGTATTTT CSVVPGPTDTQYF
TRBD1 TRBJ2-3 TRBV5-1 many TGCGCCAGCAGCGGGACAGGAGTCACAGATACGCAGTATTTT CASSGTGVTDTQYF
NA TRBJ1-2 TRBV15 NA TGTGCCACCAGCAGAGTTTCGACAAGCCATGGCTACACCTTC CATSRVSTSHGYTF
NA TRBJ1-2 TRBV12-2 NA TGTGCAAGTCGCCAACTTCGGGACGGCTACTATGGCTACACCTTC CASRQLRDGYYGYTF
NA TRBJ1-1 TRBV7-9 many TGTGCCAGCAGCTTAGCCTACAGGAACACTGAAGCTTTCTTT CASSLAYRNTEAFF